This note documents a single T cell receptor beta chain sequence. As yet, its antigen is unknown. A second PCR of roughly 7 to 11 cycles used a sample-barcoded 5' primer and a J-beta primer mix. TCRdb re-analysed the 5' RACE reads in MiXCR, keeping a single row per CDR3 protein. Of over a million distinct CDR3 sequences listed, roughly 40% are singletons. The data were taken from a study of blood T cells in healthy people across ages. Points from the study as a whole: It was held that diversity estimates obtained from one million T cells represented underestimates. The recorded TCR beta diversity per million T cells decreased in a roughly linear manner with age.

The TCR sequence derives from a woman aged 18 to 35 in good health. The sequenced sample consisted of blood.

CDR3 bases: TGTGCCAGCACCCCCGGAAAACAGTCCCTTTGGGGTAGCTATGGCTACACCTTC. It is translated as CASTPGKQSLWGSYGYTF. The rearrangement joins TRBV6-1 to TRBJ1-2; D not certain. This CDR3 is built from 18 residues. Germline loops: CDR1 MNHNS, CDR2 SASEGT. Trimming removed 7 bases from V and 4 bases from J, with 28 bases in between.